The rows below give T cell receptor beta chains drawn from one sample of a study of blood T cell repertoires in COVID-19. TCRdb's copy holds only in-frame clones and misses some; the assay was immunoSEQ multiplex PCR. The sample yields under 150,000 clones, almost 90% seen once. Material: peripheral blood. The receptors originated from a human donor in a cohort sampled during active COVID-19. CDR3s include the opening cysteine and the closing phenylalanine or tryptophan. D genes are given only for firm matches. Size values are once, few and many counts, or a class for expanded clones, and some rows have none.

j_call	v_call	d_call	clone_size	cdr3_aa	cdr3_nt
TRBJ2-1	TRBV10-3	TRBD2	.	CAISESTGGPRYLKGREQFF	TGTGCCATCAGTGAGTCGACGGGAGGCCCCCGTTACCTGAAGGGGCGGGAGCAGTTCTTC
TRBJ2-1	TRBV6-6	TRBD2	once	CASSLLAASEQFF	TGTGCCAGCAGTTTACTAGCGGCCAGTGAGCAGTTCTTC
TRBJ2-6	TRBV9	.	once	CASSAYSGANVLTF	TGTGCCAGCAGCGCCTACTCTGGGGCCAACGTCCTGACTTTC
TRBJ1-2	TRBV6-4	.	few	CASSDSGGQLSYTF	TGTGCCAGCAGTGATTCGGGGGGGCAGTTAAGCTACACCTTC
TRBJ2-3	TRBV6-5	.	.	CASSPGTLPGDTQYF	TGTGCCAGCAGTCCCGGGACACTCCCCGGAGATACGCAGTATTTT
TRBJ1-6	TRBV3-1/TRBV3-2	.	.	CASSQERSDNSPLHF	TGTGCCAGCAGCCAAGAACGGTCGGATAATTCACCCCTCCACTTT
TRBJ1-5	TRBV6-1	TRBD1	.	CASSEVRGHQPQHF	TGTGCCAGCAGTGAAGTCAGGGGGCATCAGCCCCAGCATTTT
TRBJ1-5	TRBV7-3	.	.	CASSLAPGQPQHF	TGTGCCAGCAGCTTAGCCCCGGGGCAGCCCCAGCATTTT
TRBJ2-1	TRBV11-3	TRBD1	.	CASSLGRVQGADEQFF	TGTGCCAGCAGCTTAGGGAGGGTTCAGGGGGCCGATGAGCAGTTCTTC
TRBJ2-2	TRBV6-4	TRBD1	.	CASSAETGVTGELFF	TGTGCCAGCAGTGCAGAGACAGGGGTCACCGGGGAGCTGTTTTTT
TRBJ2-3	TRBV6-5	.	.	CASSYPRRGPPDTQYF	TGTGCCAGCAGTTACCCCCGCAGGGGTCCACCAGATACGCAGTATTTT
TRBJ2-1	TRBV4-3	TRBD2	.	CASSQSTTGLAGLNEQFF	TGCGCCAGCAGCCAATCAACAACGGGACTAGCGGGTCTCAATGAGCAGTTCTTC
TRBJ1-5	TRBV6-1	TRBD1	.	CASSDLGQGPVPPQHF	TGTGCCAGCAGTGATTTGGGACAGGGGCCTGTTCCGCCCCAGCATTTT
TRBJ1-2	TRBV27	.	.	CASSLRGSLAYGYTF	TGTGCCAGCAGTTTAAGAGGCAGTCTGGCCTATGGCTACACCTTC
TRBJ1-4	TRBV5-1	TRBD1	.	CASSNTGADEKLFF	TGCGCCAGCAGCAATACAGGGGCGGACGAAAAACTGTTTTTT
TRBJ1-6	TRBV28	.	.	CASSLFVRGYSPLHF	TGTGCCAGCAGTTTATTCGTCAGGGGTTATTCACCCCTCCACTTT
TRBJ2-7	TRBV6-1	TRBD1	once	CASSDRQGNSYEQYF	TGTGCCAGCAGTGACCGACAGGGCAATTCCTACGAGCAGTACTTC
TRBJ2-1	TRBV7-2	TRBD1	.	CASSPDRGSFF	TGTGCCAGCAGCCCTGACAGGGGCTCTTTCTTC
TRBJ2-1	TRBV5-8	.	once	CASSLYWGGDEQFF	TGTGCCAGCAGCTTGTATTGGGGCGGCGATGAGCAGTTCTTC
TRBJ2-2	TRBV4-1	TRBD2	once	CASSQEVAGGTGELFF	TGCGCCAGCAGCCAAGAGGTAGCGGGGGGAACCGGGGAGCTGTTTTTT
TRBJ1-2	TRBV9	.	.	CASSVASGYGYTF	TGTGCCAGCAGCGTAGCCTCAGGCTATGGCTACACCTTC
TRBJ1-1	TRBV7-9	.	.	CASSVRPGTTSQAFF	TGTGCCAGCAGTGTCCGGCCCGGGACAACGTCCCAAGCTTTCTTT
TRBJ2-7	TRBV10-3	TRBD1	.	CAISEFGQGVYEQYF	TGTGCCATCAGTGAGTTCGGACAGGGAGTCTACGAGCAGTACTTC
TRBJ1-1	TRBV28	.	few	CASSYDRRYEAFF	TGTGCCAGCAGTTACGACAGAAGATATGAAGCTTTCTTT
TRBJ1-2	TRBV4-2	TRBD1	.	CASSQGGTEGYGYTF	TGTGCCAGCAGCCAAGGAGGGACAGAGGGATACGGCTACACCTTC
TRBJ2-2	TRBV11-3	TRBD2	.	CASSSNWEGVGTGELFF	TGTGCCAGCAGCTCCAACTGGGAGGGCGTGGGCACCGGGGAGCTGTTTTTT
TRBJ2-2	TRBV6-5	TRBD2	.	CASRIAGNTGELFF	TGTGCCAGCAGAATAGCGGGGAACACCGGGGAGCTGTTTTTT
TRBJ2-3	TRBV7-9	TRBD2	.	CASSARLASTDTQYF	TGTGCCAGCAGCGCCCGACTAGCGAGCACAGATACGCAGTATTTT
TRBJ1-2	TRBV11-2	TRBD1	.	CASRKGGTADGYTF	TGTGCCAGCAGAAAAGGTGGGACAGCCGATGGCTACACCTTC
TRBJ1-2	TRBV30	.	.	CAWNQDSPYGYTF	TGTGCCTGGAACCAGGACAGCCCCTATGGCTACACCTTC
TRBJ2-1	TRBV13	.	.	CASSRGGIAFF	TGTGCCAGCAGCCGGGGCGGGATCGCGTTCTTC
TRBJ1-2	TRBV28	.	.	CASSPGGTGYGYTF	TGTGCCAGCAGTCCCGGGGGTACGGGCTATGGCTACACCTTC
TRBJ2-2	TRBV19	TRBD1	.	CASSIPRGNANTGELFF	TGTGCCAGTAGTATCCCCAGGGGGAACGCGAACACCGGGGAGCTGTTTTTT
TRBJ2-1	TRBV7-2	.	.	CASSSTAPPRSYNEQFF	TGTGCCAGCAGCTCAACTGCACCCCCTCGATCCTACAATGAGCAGTTCTTC
TRBJ2-7	TRBV4-3	.	.	CASSQDVDYRYEQYF	TGCGCCAGCAGCCAAGATGTTGACTACCGCTACGAGCAGTACTTC
TRBJ2-6	TRBV29-1	TRBD2	few	CSVRGGAVNVLTF	TGCAGCGTCCGCGGGGGGGCAGTCAACGTCCTGACTTTC
TRBJ2-1	TRBV12-3/TRBV12-4	TRBD2	.	CASSPGLSNEQFF	TGTGCCAGCAGTCCGGGACTAAGCAATGAGCAGTTCTTC
TRBJ2-7	TRBV3-1/TRBV3-2	TRBD1	.	CASSQEYLQGALPYEQYF	TGTGCCAGCAGCCAAGAATACCTACAGGGGGCGCTTCCCTACGAGCAGTACTTC
TRBJ2-5	TRBV15	.	.	CATHTIYCTSPNLRSGETQYF	TGTGCCACGCATACGATATACTGTACAAGCCCGAACCTTAGGAGTGGGGAGACCCAGTACTTC
TRBJ2-1	TRBV7-6	TRBD2	.	CASSSGLDNEQFF	TGTGCCAGCAGCTCGGGACTAGACAATGAGCAGTTCTTC
TRBJ2-3	TRBV11-3	.	.	CASSLGDFTDTQYF	TGTGCCAGCAGCTTAGGGGACTTCACAGATACGCAGTATTTT
TRBJ2-2	TRBV1	.	few	CTSSPRAGGTGELFF	TGCACCAGCAGTCCAAGGGCAGGGGGCACCGGGGAGCTGTTTTTT
TRBJ1-4	TRBV28	TRBD1	.	CASSHRGQAEEKLFF	TGTGCCAGCAGTCACAGGGGGCAAGCAGAAGAAAAACTGTTTTTT